The source of this TCR beta chain is a study of CD8 T cells in ankylosing spondylitis. From the 5' RACE reads, TCRdb called clonotypes with MiXCR, one entry per CDR3 protein. Here the sample spans 150,000 or so distinct CDR3 sequences, around a tenth being singletons. Trimming removed 7 bases from V and 4 bases from J; junction bases left unmatched: 11. Germline lookup yields CDR1 MNHNS and CDR2 SASEGT. CDR3 length: 15 amino acids. The rearrangement uses TRBV6-1 and TRBJ2-7; 9 nucleotides line up with TRBD1. The sequence derives from a female donor with ankylosing spondylitis or in good health (not recorded which). The sample was blood, either unsorted or a sorted T cell fraction (not recorded which). The CDR3: CASTAGTGRIYEQYF. The CDR3 region has the DNA TGTGCCAGCACTGCCGGGACAGGGAGAATTTACGAGCAGTACTTC.